These 21 T cell receptor beta chains originate from one sample sequenced in a study of memory CD4+ T cells and cytomegalovirus serostatus. Single viable CD3+CD4+CD8-CD45RO+ cells were sorted as the memory CD4+ T cells. Clones were read by immunoSEQ multiplex PCR, and TCRdb kept only the in-frame ones, dropping some. Of under 40,000 clones in the sample, around 80% were seen once. The sample was memory CD4+ T cells from blood. Source of these receptors: an adult in good health and CMV-seropositive.

The chain carries TRBV5-4 and TRBJ1-2; no clear D gene. Trimming shortened V by 0 bases and J by 6 bases, and 9 bases separated the two germline ends. The CDR3 length is 13 residues. Per the germline V gene, CDR1 is SGHNT and CDR2 is YYREEE (reference sequence). The CDR3 DNA follows: TGTGCCAGCAGCTTGGCTGGGAATGATGGCTACACCTTC. It codes for CASSLAGNDGYTF.

The chain couples TRBV7-2 to TRBJ1-3; a weak D match, TRBD1 (6 bases). Germline V CDR1 and CDR2: SGHTA, FQGNSA. The CDR3 runs to 15 residues. Trimming removed 3 bases from V and 3 bases from J, with 12 bases in between. CDR3 in DNA: TGTGCCAGCAGCTTTGTAACAGGGCTTGGAAACACCATATATTTT. This sequence encodes CASSFVTGLGNTIYF. The complete variable domain, with remaining parts taken from reference TRBV7-2 and TRBJ1-3, reads GAGVSQSPSNKVTEKGKDVELRCDPISGHTALYWYRQSLGQGLEFLIYFQGNSAPDKSGLPSDRFSAERTGGSVSTLTIQRTQQEDSAVYLCASSFVTGLGNTIYFGEGSWLTVV.

The chain uses TRBV6-6 and TRBJ1-3; 7 bases line up with TRBD1. Germline CDR1 is MNHNY and CDR2 is SVGAGI (reference sequence). The trim removed 8 bases at V and 0 bases at J, leaving 4 bases unmatched. CDR3 length: 14 residues. The CDR3 protein is CASGDRFSGNTIYF. The CDR3 DNA follows: TGTGCCAGCGGGGACAGATTCTCTGGAAACACCATATATTTT.

In this sample, this clone turned up a few times. J is TRBJ2-3 and V is TRBV4-2; D not certain. The germline V and J ends were trimmed by 0 bases and 5 bases, with 12 bases remaining between them. The CDR3 loop spans 15 amino acids. The V gene's germline CDR1 is LGHNA and CDR2 YNFKEQ. The CDR3 is CASSQDLTEGDTQYF. The CDR3 nucleotides read TGTGCCAGCAGCCAAGATTTAACAGAAGGAGATACGCAGTATTTT.

The genes are TRBV27 and TRBJ2-2, with D perhaps assigned TRBD1 or TRBD2 (5 bases each). This CDR3 region has 15 residues. V dropped 5 bases and J dropped 6 bases, with 16 bases sitting between them. In germline, CDR1 is MNHEY, CDR2 SMNVEV (reference sequence). CDR3 region: CASSHGTSVPGELFF. In DNA form, the CDR3 reads TGTGCCAGCAGTCACGGGACGTCAGTTCCCGGGGAGCTGTTTTTT.

The gene calls are TRBV6-6 and TRBJ2-7; 8 bases align to TRBD1. The CDR3 runs to 14 residues. Germline V gene lookup returns CDR1 MNHNY and CDR2 SVGAGI (reference sequence). Losses at the gene ends were 8 bases for V and 0 bases for J; bases not matched to a gene: 6. Written as DNA, the CDR3 is TGTGCCAGCTCGGGGACAGGCCACTCCTACGAGCAGTACTTC. It codes for CASSGTGHSYEQYF.

This chain uses TRBV19 with TRBJ1-1; a possible D gene is TRBD1 (5 bases). Germline CDR1 is LNHDA and CDR2 is SQIVND (reference sequence). CDR3 length: 17 amino acids. Trimming shortened V by 10 bases and J by 4 bases, and 28 bases separated the two germline ends. CDR3 loop: CATAVSGRRFKSTEAFF. The CDR3, as DNA: TGTGCCACCGCTGTCTCAGGGCGCCGATTTAAGAGCACTGAAGCTTTCTTT.

V usage is TRBV5-1 and J usage is TRBJ1-5, with D possibly TRBD1 on 5 matching bases. Trimming took 0 bases from V and 0 from J, leaving 10 bases between them. The V gene's germline CDR1 is SGHRS and CDR2 YFSETQ. The CDR3 consists of 16 residues. The CDR3: CASSLGAGNSNQPQHF. CDR3 bases: TGCGCCAGCAGCTTGGGGGCAGGGAATAGCAATCAGCCCCAGCATTTT.

The chain uses TRBV5-6 and TRBJ2-3, with 8 bases identical to TRBD1. This CDR3 has 18 amino acids. Germline values: CDR1 SGHDT, CDR2 YYEEEE. V shed 4 bases and J 0 bases; nucleotides not matched to a gene: 13. The DNA for the CDR3 is TGTGCCAGCAGCCTATGGACCTGGACAGGGTCGAGCACAGATACGCAGTATTTT. Its translation: CASSLWTWTGSSTDTQYF.

The chain recombines TRBV6-1 with TRBJ2-7; TRBD1 aligns across 12 bases. The CDR3 length is 15 residues. J was trimmed by 2 bases and V by 4 bases; bases with no gene match: 3. CDR1 and CDR2 from the germline V gene are MNHNS and SASEGT. The CDR3 region is CASSARDRGPYEQYF. The CDR3 coding sequence is TGTGCCAGCAGTGCCCGGGACAGGGGGCCCTACGAGCAGTACTTC.

This chain uses TRBV5-5 with TRBJ1-1, with a possible D match to TRBD1 (5 bases). V was clipped by 2 bases and J by 5 bases, with 13 bases between them. There are 14 residues in the CDR3. CDR1 and CDR2 (germline): SGHKS, YYEKEE (reference sequence). CDR3: CASSLRQGGTEAFF. DNA of the CDR3: TGTGCCAGCAGCTTAAGGCAGGGAGGTACTGAAGCTTTCTTT.

This clone was found once. The chain carries TRBV7-9 and TRBJ2-5; no definite D call. The CDR3 has 15 amino acids. Trimming removed 5 bases at V and 5 bases at J, with 18 bases between. Per the germline V gene, CDR1 is SEHNR and CDR2 is FQNEAQ (reference sequence). In DNA form, the CDR3 reads TGTGCCAGCAGCCCCAGTATGCCGGGCTGGGAGACCCAGTACTTC. This sequence encodes CASSPSMPGWETQYF.

This chain's CDR3 is CASSPTGYFSGNTIYF. Written as DNA, the CDR3 is TGTGCCAGCTCACCAACAGGATACTTCTCTGGAAACACCATATATTTT. The V call is TRBV18, the J call TRBJ1-3; tentatively, D is TRBD1 (5 bases). The CDR3 runs to 16 residues. The germline V gene has CDR1 KGHSH and CDR2 LQKENI. V was clipped by 2 bases and J by 0 bases, with 11 bases between them.

V gene TRBV7-4 combines with J gene TRBJ1-2; weak D call: TRBD1 (5 bases). Deletions cut 1 base from V and 5 bases from J, with 8 bases between. The CDR3 contains 13 residues. Germline CDR1 reads SGHVT; CDR2 reads SQSDAQ. CDR3 DNA sequence: TGTGCCAGCAGCTTAGTAGGGGCATATGGCTACACCTTC. Its translation is CASSLVGAYGYTF.

This clone was seen only once. The rearrangement joins TRBV4-3 to TRBJ2-3; D unresolved. V lost 4 bases, J lost 6 bases, and 11 bases lay in between. The germline V gene encodes CDR1 LGHNA and CDR2 YSLEER. This CDR3 spans 13 amino acids. The CDR3 DNA follows: TGCGCCAGCAGCCCGGGCCTGGCGGATACGCAGTATTTT. This codes for CASSPGLADTQYF.

The V gene is TRBV18, the J gene TRBJ2-2; a weak D match, TRBD1 (5 bases). V lost 2 bases, J lost 4 bases, and 11 bases lay in between. From germline, CDR1 is KGHSH and CDR2 LQKENI. The CDR3 runs to 15 residues. Here the CDR3 DNA reads TGTGCCAGCTCACCAAGGGGATCCACCACCGGGGAGCTGTTTTTT. Protein: CASSPRGSTTGELFF.

The chain is built from TRBV5-5 and TRBJ2-1; D not resolved. Deletions cut 1 base from V and 6 bases from J, with 5 bases between. Germline CDR1 and CDR2: SGHKS and YYEKEE (reference sequence). CDR3 length: 12 residues. CDR3 protein: CASSLTVNEQFF. CDR3 nucleotide sequence: TGTGCCAGCAGCTTGACGGTCAATGAGCAGTTCTTC.

This chain links TRBV6-1 with TRBJ1-5; no definite D call. The germline V gene has CDR1 MNHNS and CDR2 SASEGT. The germline V and J ends were trimmed by 6 bases and 7 bases, with 13 bases remaining between them. The CDR3 has 13 amino acids. CDR3 protein: CASRAGDVQPQHF. Written as DNA, the CDR3 is TGTGCCAGCAGGGCCGGAGATGTCCAGCCCCAGCATTTT.

As to this clone: The same CDR3 can be traced to other DNA sequences in this sample. The genes are TRBV7-9 and TRBJ2-2; D is unresolved. The ends were cut back, 5 bases at V and 3 bases at J, with 10 bases in the middle. The CDR3 loop spans 14 amino acids. Germline V gene sequence: CDR1 SEHNR, CDR2 FQNEAQ (reference sequence). CDR3 in DNA: TGTGCCAGCAGCCACAATCGGGACACCGGGGAGCTGTTTTTT. As protein: CASSHNRDTGELFF.

This chain uses TRBV28 with TRBJ2-1; TRBD2 aligns across 12 bases. After removal of 5 bases from V and 7 bases from J, the junction contained 12 bases not matched to a gene. The CDR3 is made up of 17 amino acids. Germline V lookup: CDR1 MDHEN, CDR2 SYDVKM. CDR3 sequence: CASSRSPGLAGLNEQFF. CDR3 nucleotide sequence: TGTGCCAGCAGTAGGAGCCCGGGACTAGCGGGTCTAAATGAGCAGTTCTTC.

This clone was seen more than once but under ten times. V is TRBV6-1 and J is TRBJ2-3, with TRBD2 matching 10 bases. This CDR3 is 15 amino acids long. J gave up 3 bases and V 5 bases, and 5 bases lay outside the gene matches. Germline loops: CDR1 MNHNS, CDR2 SASEGT. CDR3: CASSFLSGGTDTQYF. The CDR3 coding sequence is TGTGCCAGCAGTTTTCTTAGCGGGGGGACAGATACGCAGTATTTT.